The next 14 T cell receptor beta chains were all read from a single sample in a study of cytomegalovirus exposure and HLA in healthy donors. Some clones are missing from TCRdb's copy, which holds only in-frame ones; the method was immunoSEQ multiplex PCR. The sample consists of 43,000 or so clones, approximately 90% of them appearing once. Sequenced input: PBMCs. All receptors derive from a man younger than 35 in good health and CMV-seronegative.

This clone is labeled large. This rearrangement joins TRBV27 to TRBJ2-2, with TRBD1 matching 7 bases. The CDR3 length is 14 residues. V trimming: 4 bases; J trimming: 6 bases; junction bases outside the gene matches: 5. In germline, CDR1 is MNHEY, CDR2 SMNVEV (reference sequence). CDR3 sequence: CASSSGTVAGELFF. CDR3 in DNA: TGTGCCAGCAGTTCCGGGACAGTTGCCGGGGAGCTGTTTTTT.

This clone was counted a single time. The rearrangement joins TRBV7-8 to TRBJ1-5; no definite D call. The germline CDR1 and CDR2 sequences are SGHVS and FQNEAQ. The CDR3 spans 13 residues. The V end lost 6 bases, the J end lost 0 bases, and 6 bases lay between the germline ends. CDR3 sequence (DNA): TGTGCCAGCAGAAACGGTAGCAATCAGCCCCAGCATTTT. This translates into CASRNGSNQPQHF.

J is TRBJ1-1 and V is TRBV11-2; 7 nucleotides align to TRBD1. This CDR3 spans 16 amino acids. Germline values: CDR1 SGHAT, CDR2 FQNNGV. The ends lost 1 base at V and 0 bases at J; junction bases unmatched: 5. CDR3 nucleotide sequence: TGTGCCAGCAGCTTAGCCAACAGGGGCATGAACACTGAAGCTTTCTTT. Its protein is CASSLANRGMNTEAFF.

The CDR3 DNA sequence: TGTGCCAGCGCTCGGGGACTAGCGGGGTCCGAGACCCAGTACTTC. Amino acid sequence: CASARGLAGSETQYF. The rearrangement links TRBV4-2 to TRBJ2-5; TRBD2 matches 13 bases. Germline CDR1 and CDR2: LGHNA and YNFKEQ. V shed 8 bases, J shed 5 bases, and the junction held 8 bases outside the gene matches. The CDR3 contains 15 residues.

The V gene is TRBV19, the J gene TRBJ2-6; tentatively, D is TRBD2 (6 bases). The CDR3 spans 18 residues. CDR1 and CDR2 (germline): LNHDA, SQIVND (reference sequence). The V and J ends lost 6 bases and 1 base respectively, with 19 bases between them. CDR3 bases: TGTGCCAGTAGCCCGGAAGGGGACTTCTTTTCTGGGGCCAACGTCCTGACTTTC. Encoded protein: CASSPEGDFFSGANVLTF.

This clone turned up a few times. This chain links TRBV29-1 with TRBJ1-2; 9 nucleotides line up with TRBD1. With 0 bases clipped from V and 7 bases from J, the junction kept 9 bases outside the gene matches. Germline V gene data show CDR1 as SQVTM and CDR2 as ANQGSEA. The CDR3 is 15 amino acids. The CDR3 nucleotides are TGCAGCGTTGAAGAGGGGGGACAGGGCTTTGTTGGCTACACCTTC. This encodes CSVEEGGQGFVGYTF. Full variable domain (remainder filled in from reference TRBV29-1 and TRBJ1-2): SAVISQKPSRDICQRGTSLTIQCQVDSQVTMMFWYRQQPGQSLTLIATANQGSEATYESGFVIDKFPISRPNLTFSTLTVSNMSPEDSSIYLCSVEEGGQGFVGYTFGSGTRLTVV.

The chain is built from TRBV6-1 and TRBJ1-5; weak D call: TRBD1 (6 bases). V shed 11 bases and J shed 9 bases, with 20 bases lying between them. Germline lookup yields CDR1 MNHNS and CDR2 SASEGT. CDR3 length: 13 residues. In DNA, the CDR3 is TGTGCCTCAGCAGTCCAACAGGGTCGGCCCCAGCATTTT. Amino acid sequence: CASAVQQGRPQHF.

The V and J genes are TRBV11-1 and TRBJ1-2; D possibly corresponds to TRBD1 (6 bases). Germline CDR1 SGHAT, CDR2 FQDESV (reference sequence). V was cut by 5 bases and J by 6 bases, with 10 bases left in between. CDR3 length: 12 amino acids. CDR3 DNA: TGTGCCAGCAGCACGGACAGTAATGGCTACACCTTC. This encodes CASSTDSNGYTF.

The rearrangement uses TRBV28 and TRBJ1-3; no firm D call. This CDR3 has 12 residues. Per the germline V gene, CDR1 is MDHEN and CDR2 is SYDVKM. V shed 3 bases and J shed 3 bases, with 3 bases lying between them. In DNA form, the CDR3 reads TGTGCCAGCAGTTTCCGTGGAAACACCATATATTTT. The encoded protein is CASSFRGNTIYF.

The chain couples TRBV6-1 to TRBJ2-5; no definite D call. The V end was cut by 2 bases, the J end by 0 bases, with 13 bases between. The CDR3 has 16 residues. Per the germline V gene, CDR1 is MNHNS and CDR2 is SASEGT. CDR3 sequence: CASSEISHSNQETQYF. In DNA form, the CDR3 reads TGTGCCAGCAGTGAAATTTCCCACAGCAACCAAGAGACCCAGTACTTC.

The chain couples TRBV2 to TRBJ2-3, with TRBD2 matching over 13 bases. The CDR3 has 16 amino acids. Trimming at V came to 6 bases and at J to 0 bases, leaving 3 bases not matched to a gene. Germline CDR1 reads SNHLY; CDR2 reads FYNNEI. CDR3 loop: CASSLLAGGSTDTQYF. The CDR3 region has the DNA TGTGCCAGCAGCCTACTAGCGGGGGGGAGCACAGATACGCAGTATTTT.

This clone occurred once. CDR3 residues: CASSIDEGAVTDTQYF. As DNA, the CDR3 is TGTGCCAGTAGTATAGACGAGGGGGCGGTGACAGATACGCAGTATTTT. This chain joins TRBV19 and TRBJ2-3; 7 bases match TRBD1. Trimming at V came to 0 bases and at J to 3 bases, leaving 6 bases not matched to a gene. The CDR3 totals 16 residues. Germline assignment: CDR1 LNHDA and CDR2 SQIVND (reference sequence).

A note on this clone: The limits of the CDR3 on the DNA are not certain, so only TCRdb's listed CDR3 is given. This sequence joins TRBV21-1 and TRBJ2-2; TRBD1 was called by the table and not checked on the DNA. TRBV21-1 is termed a pseudogene. The CDR3 comprises 18 residues, both ends counted. CDR3 sequence: CASSKEVGQGINTGELFF.

This clone was seen only once. The gene calls are TRBV6-1 and TRBJ1-1; no definite D call. Trimming shortened V by 6 bases and J by 5 bases, and 13 bases separated the two germline ends. There are 13 residues in the CDR3. The germline CDR1 and CDR2 sequences are MNHNS and SASEGT. CDR3 in DNA: TGTGCCAGCAGCGACTTAAGGGAGACTGAAGCTTTCTTT. This sequence encodes CASSDLRETEAFF.